This T cell receptor beta chain was documented in a study of radiation and T cells in renal cell carcinoma. General study results and limits: Top tumor clonotypes rose in blood 2 weeks post-radiation, then contracted. Without pretreatment biopsies, baseline tumor clonotype presence was undetermined.

Data came from immunoSEQ multiplex PCR; TCRdb stores just in-frame clones and leaves some out. In the table there are just under 150,000 clones, around 88% of which are singletons. With respect to this clone: Its antigen is undetermined.

This CDR3 comprises 14 residues. Trimming removed 3 bases from V and 1 base from J; junction bases left unmatched: 1. Germline loops: CDR1 SGHDN, CDR2 FVKESK. The time point is: blood 4 weeks post-SBRT, at nephrectomy. The treatment was: 15 Gy SBRT to primary tumor, nephrectomy 4 weeks later. Nephrectomy followed 15 Gy stereotactic body radiation by 4 weeks. The sequence derives from a woman in her forties or fifties with renal cell carcinoma. The chain uses TRBV14 and TRBJ1-1, with TRBD1 matching 8 bases. The source was blood, collected from a patient whose treatment included radiotherapy and nephrectomy. Written as DNA, the CDR3 is TGTGCCAGCAGCCACGGGACAGGGAACACTGAAGCTTTCTTT. It encodes CASSHGTGNTEAFF.